This T cell receptor (beta chain) came from a study of T cell responses to AZD1222 COVID-19 vaccine. General study results and limits: Seropositive AZD1222 recipients at baseline numbered only six or seven. Epitopes outside B.1.351 and B.1.1.7 mutated regions reportedly drew nearly half of spike TCRs. Donors in the cohort were predominantly white British and more often female, and clonal diversity was possibly underestimated.

Pooling of second doses given at about 4 or about 12 weeks was done. V lost 1 base to trimming and J lost 4 bases, with 17 bases between them. Germline V lookup: CDR1 GTSNPN, CDR2 SVGIG (reference sequence). This CDR3 is 15 amino acids long. Concerning this clone itself: Its cognate antigen is unknown.

Sequenced by immunoSEQ multiplex PCR; TCRdb stores in-frame clones only, minus some. The table shows approximately 150,000 clones, with 86% occurring only once. The sequence was collected from an adult who received the AZD1222 COVID-19 vaccine. This sequence joins TRBV30 and TRBJ2-7; D is unresolved. This specimen consisted of peripheral blood, obtained 28 days after the second AZD1222 dose. The CDR3 DNA sequence: TGTGCCTGGAGTGCCCTTCTCTCGCTTGGGTACGAGCAGTACTTC. It is translated as CAWSALLSLGYEQYF.